What follows describes a single T cell receptor (beta chain). The CDR3 length is 16 residues. V lost 2 bases and J 6 bases, leaving 17 bases between the germline ends. The germline gives CDR1 SGHNT, CDR2 YYREEE (reference sequence). This entry comes from a study of blood T cell repertoires in COVID-19. Study overall: The United States, Italy and Spain were the sources of the acute and convalescent COVID-19 samples. In each case, the material was cDNA or gDNA derived from T cells, B-cell-depleted T cells, or PBMCs.

Per the authors' pipeline: Estimates of nucleated cell counts were drawn from the amplification of reference gene primers. Sequencing was performed with immunoSEQ multiplex PCR; in TCRdb, only in-frame clones are kept and a portion is missing. Clonal size and the V and J genes are those of that table, whereas D and trimming came from the DNA. The sample lists around 190,000 clones, roughly three quarters occurring once. This clonotype was sampled from a woman aged 45-65 years with active or convalescent COVID-19. The chain joins TRBV5-4 to TRBJ1-4; tentatively, D is TRBD1 (5 bases). What was sequenced was peripheral blood. The CDR3 region is CASSFATVAGDEKLFF. The CDR3 DNA sequence: TGTGCCAGCAGCTTCGCCACGGTCGCGGGGGATGAAAAACTGTTTTTT.